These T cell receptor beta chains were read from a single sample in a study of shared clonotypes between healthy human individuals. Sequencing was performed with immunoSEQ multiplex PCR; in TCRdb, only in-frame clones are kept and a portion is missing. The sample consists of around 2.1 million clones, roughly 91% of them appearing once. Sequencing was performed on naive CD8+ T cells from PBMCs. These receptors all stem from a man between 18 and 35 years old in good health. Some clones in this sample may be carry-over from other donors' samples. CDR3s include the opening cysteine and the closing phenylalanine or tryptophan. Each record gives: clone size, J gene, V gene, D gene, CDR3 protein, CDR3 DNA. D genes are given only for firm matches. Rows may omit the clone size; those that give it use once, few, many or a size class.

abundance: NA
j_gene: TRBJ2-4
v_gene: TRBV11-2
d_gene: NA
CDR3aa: CASSRELAKNIQYF
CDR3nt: TGTGCCAGCAGCAGGGAGTTAGCCAAAAACATTCAGTACTTC

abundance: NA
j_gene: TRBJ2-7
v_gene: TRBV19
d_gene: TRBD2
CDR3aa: CASSRYGLANEQYF
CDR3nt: TGTGCCAGTAGTAGATACGGACTAGCGAACGAGCAGTACTTC

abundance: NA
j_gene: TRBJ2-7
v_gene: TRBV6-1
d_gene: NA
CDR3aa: CASSDVGGGEQYF
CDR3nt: TGTGCCAGCAGTGATGTGGGGGGCGGCGAGCAGTACTTC

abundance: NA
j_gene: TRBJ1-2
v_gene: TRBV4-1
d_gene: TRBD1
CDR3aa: CASSQYNGQGYGYTF
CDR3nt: TGCGCCAGCAGCCAATACAACGGACAGGGATATGGCTACACCTTC

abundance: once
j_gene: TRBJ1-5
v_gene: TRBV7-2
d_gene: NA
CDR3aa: CASRETGLNQPQHF
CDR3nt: TGTGCCAGCAGGGAGACAGGACTCAATCAGCCCCAGCATTTT

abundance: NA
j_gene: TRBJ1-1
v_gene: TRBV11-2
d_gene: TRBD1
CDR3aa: CASSLGQAGNTEAFF
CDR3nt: TGTGCCAGCAGCCTCGGACAGGCCGGGAACACTGAAGCTTTCTTT

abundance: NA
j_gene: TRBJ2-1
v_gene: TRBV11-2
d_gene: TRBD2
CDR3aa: CASRLGLAGGNEQFF
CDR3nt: TGTGCCAGCCGACTAGGACTAGCGGGGGGGAATGAGCAGTTCTTC

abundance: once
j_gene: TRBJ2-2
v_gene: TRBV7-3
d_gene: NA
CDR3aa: CASSLGAGNTGELFF
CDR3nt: TGTGCCAGCAGCCTAGGGGCAGGGAACACCGGGGAGCTGTTTTTT

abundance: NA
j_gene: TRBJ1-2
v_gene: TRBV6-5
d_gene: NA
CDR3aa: CASSYEPASYGYTF
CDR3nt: TGTGCCAGCAGTTATGAGCCAGCTAGCTATGGCTACACCTTC

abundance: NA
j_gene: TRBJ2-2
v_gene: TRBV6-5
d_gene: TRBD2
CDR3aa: CASSTGTSGSAELFF
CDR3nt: TGTGCCAGCAGTACCGGGACTAGCGGATCTGCGGAGCTGTTTTTT

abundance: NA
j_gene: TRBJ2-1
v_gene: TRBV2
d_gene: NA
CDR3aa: CASSEGEGLSSYNEQFF
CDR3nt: TGTGCCAGCAGTGAAGGGGAAGGGCTGAGCTCCTACAATGAGCAGTTCTTC

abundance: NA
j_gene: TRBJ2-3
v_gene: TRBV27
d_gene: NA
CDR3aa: CASSWNGRPDTQYF
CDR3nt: TGTGCCAGCAGCTGGAACGGCCGACCAGATACGCAGTATTTT

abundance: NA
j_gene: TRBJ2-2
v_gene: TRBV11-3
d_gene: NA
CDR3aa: CASRISSDSNTGELFF
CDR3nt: TGTGCCAGCAGAATTAGCTCGGACAGTAACACCGGGGAGCTGTTTTTT

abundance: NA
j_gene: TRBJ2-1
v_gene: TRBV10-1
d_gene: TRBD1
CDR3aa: CASSARLLRGHNEQFF
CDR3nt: TGCGCCAGCAGTGCCCGACTCCTGAGGGGGCACAATGAGCAGTTCTTC

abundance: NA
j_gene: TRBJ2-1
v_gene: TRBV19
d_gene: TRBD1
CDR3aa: CASETGGAYNEQFF
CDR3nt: TGTGCCAGTGAAACAGGGGGCGCGTACAATGAGCAGTTCTTC

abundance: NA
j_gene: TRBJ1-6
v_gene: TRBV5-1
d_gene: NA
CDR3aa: CASSLTGNRDNSPLHF
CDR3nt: TGCGCCAGCAGCTTGACCGGAAACAGGGATAATTCACCCCTCCACTTT